This T cell receptor beta chain comes out of a study of blood T cell repertoires in COVID-19. Study in general: COVID-19 samples, acute and convalescent, were from the United States, Italy and Spain. PBMCs, B-cell-depleted T cells, or T cells provided the cDNA or gDNA that made up the material.

The CDR3 runs 14 residues. Germline V gene sequence: CDR1 MGHRA, CDR2 YSYEKL. The V end lost 0 bases, the J end lost 4 bases, and 6 bases lay between the germline ends. In the study's own analysis: Reference gene primer amplification in the assay estimated nucleated cell counts. Using immunoSEQ multiplex PCR, the repertoire was profiled, and TCRdb retains in-frame clones only, with some absent. The D gene and trimming were derived from the DNA, and the V and J assignments and clone size from that table. The table lists approximately 150,000 clones, roughly 81% of them singletons, with approximately 1.1% in the top ten.

The material sequenced was peripheral blood. This sequence was found in a man in his forties with acute or convalescent COVID-19. The chain couples TRBV4-1 to TRBJ1-4; D call uncertain. CDR3 coding DNA: TGCGCCAGCAGCCAAGATGGGCTTAATGAAAAACTGTTTTTT. This translates into CASSQDGLNEKLFF.